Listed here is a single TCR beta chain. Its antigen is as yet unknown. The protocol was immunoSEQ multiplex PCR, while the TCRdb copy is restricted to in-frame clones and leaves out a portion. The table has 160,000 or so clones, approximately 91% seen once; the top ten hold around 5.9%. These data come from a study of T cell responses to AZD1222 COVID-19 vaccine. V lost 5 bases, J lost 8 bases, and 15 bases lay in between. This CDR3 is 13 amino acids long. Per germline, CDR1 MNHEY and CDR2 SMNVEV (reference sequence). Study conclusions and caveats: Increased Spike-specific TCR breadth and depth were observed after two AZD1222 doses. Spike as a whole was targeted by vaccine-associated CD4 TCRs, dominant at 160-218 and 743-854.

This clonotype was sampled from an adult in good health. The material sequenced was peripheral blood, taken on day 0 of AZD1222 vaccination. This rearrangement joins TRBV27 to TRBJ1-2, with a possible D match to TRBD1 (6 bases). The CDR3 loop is CASSPQKTGGYTF. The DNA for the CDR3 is TGTGCCAGCAGTCCACAAAAGACAGGCGGCTACACCTTC.